This T cell receptor beta chain was retrieved from a study of T-cell memory formation after mild COVID-19 (dated by TCRdb to the early 2020s). About the study as a whole: Most TCR sequence clusters were specific to one of the two donors. In a couple of donors, T-cell clones that expanded and contracted after mild COVID-19 were followed by sequencing TCRalpha and TCRbeta repertoires longitudinally. Two young, previously healthy adult volunteers made up the cohort, one male and one female.

The sequencer listed for this sample is Illumina NovaSeq 6000. Using 5'RACE with constant-segment primers, TCRalpha and TCRbeta cDNA libraries were constructed, with sample barcodes and unique molecular identifiers added in the process. RNA was extracted from every sample with Trizol reagent. Library amplification was performed in two PCR steps, and a second sample barcode and Illumina TruSeq adapters were introduced in the second step. Sequencing of the libraries was done on an Illumina NovaSeq, producing 2 x 150 bp paired-end reads. In the paper's pipeline: The reads were demultiplexed and collapsed into UMI-guided consensus sequences using migec v1.2.7. With mixcr v2.1.11, UMI consensuses were aligned to TRA and TRB V and J templates and assembled into clonotypes. A clonotype was counted as expanded or contracted only when both edgeR and NoisET called the clonotype significant, with the noise models trained on biological replicates. For edgeR calls, a false discovery rate-adjusted p below 0.01 and a log2 fold-change threshold of 1 were applied. As an exploratory analysis of dynamics, max-normalized trajectories of the 1000 most abundant clonotypes were examined by PCA with hierarchical clustering. Separately sequenced CD4+ and CD8+ repertoires were used to assign a CD4 or CD8 phenotype to each responding clone. TCRdb reprocessed the public reads (quality trimming at Q25 with fastp, clone calling with MiXCR) and kept in-frame beta chains. All rows with the same CDR3 protein become a single entry with the most common DNA and genes. TCRdb's processing, not the authors' own work, is the source of the V and J calls. This sample comprises some 320,000 distinct CDR3 sequences, 14% of them detected only once. Around 23% of the sample lies in the top ten.

Ficoll-Paque density gradient centrifugation was used to isolate PBMCs. Remarks on this clonotype: No cognate antigen has been identified for it. No base qualities exist here, and no much larger clone lies one base off it.

CDR1 and CDR2 are read off the germline V gene (reference sequence) as DFQATT and SNEGSKA. Germline trimming: 2 bases from V, 4 bases from J; junction bases outside gene matches: 5. From the cysteine through the phenylalanine, the CDR3 covers 14 amino acids. Only the CDR3 portion is preserved as DNA: 42 bases, with reading frame beginning at the first base. General conclusions and limits of the study: Contracting CD4+ clones appeared mostly in the CM and EM memory subsets, whereas CD8+ clones were enriched in EMRA. Only a couple of mild cases were covered in the study, and larger cohorts including severe cases with pre-infection samples were considered necessary. SARS-CoV-2 specificity was not confirmed for the second-wave clones peaking on day 37. Clones contracting from day 15 to 85 had balanced CD4/CD8 phenotypes, while a second wave expanding from day 15 to 37 was biased towards CD4+. The detection of some responding clones in pre-infection memory suggests that pre-existing cross-reactive memory T cells joined the SARS-CoV-2 response.

The chain is encoded by TRBV20-1 joined to TRBJ2-5, and 9 bases in between align with TRBD1. The TCR sequence derives from a man younger than 35 who had mild COVID-19 (a few samples of this study predate the infection). The sample titles of this study are shuffled in the database, so cell type and time point are left out; the donor was told from shared clones. The material sequenced was PBMCs or a T cell subset sorted from them (not recorded which). The base sequence is TGCAGTGCTAGAACAGGGGGCAGGGGAGAGACCCAGTACTTC. The resulting protein is CSARTGGRGETQYF.